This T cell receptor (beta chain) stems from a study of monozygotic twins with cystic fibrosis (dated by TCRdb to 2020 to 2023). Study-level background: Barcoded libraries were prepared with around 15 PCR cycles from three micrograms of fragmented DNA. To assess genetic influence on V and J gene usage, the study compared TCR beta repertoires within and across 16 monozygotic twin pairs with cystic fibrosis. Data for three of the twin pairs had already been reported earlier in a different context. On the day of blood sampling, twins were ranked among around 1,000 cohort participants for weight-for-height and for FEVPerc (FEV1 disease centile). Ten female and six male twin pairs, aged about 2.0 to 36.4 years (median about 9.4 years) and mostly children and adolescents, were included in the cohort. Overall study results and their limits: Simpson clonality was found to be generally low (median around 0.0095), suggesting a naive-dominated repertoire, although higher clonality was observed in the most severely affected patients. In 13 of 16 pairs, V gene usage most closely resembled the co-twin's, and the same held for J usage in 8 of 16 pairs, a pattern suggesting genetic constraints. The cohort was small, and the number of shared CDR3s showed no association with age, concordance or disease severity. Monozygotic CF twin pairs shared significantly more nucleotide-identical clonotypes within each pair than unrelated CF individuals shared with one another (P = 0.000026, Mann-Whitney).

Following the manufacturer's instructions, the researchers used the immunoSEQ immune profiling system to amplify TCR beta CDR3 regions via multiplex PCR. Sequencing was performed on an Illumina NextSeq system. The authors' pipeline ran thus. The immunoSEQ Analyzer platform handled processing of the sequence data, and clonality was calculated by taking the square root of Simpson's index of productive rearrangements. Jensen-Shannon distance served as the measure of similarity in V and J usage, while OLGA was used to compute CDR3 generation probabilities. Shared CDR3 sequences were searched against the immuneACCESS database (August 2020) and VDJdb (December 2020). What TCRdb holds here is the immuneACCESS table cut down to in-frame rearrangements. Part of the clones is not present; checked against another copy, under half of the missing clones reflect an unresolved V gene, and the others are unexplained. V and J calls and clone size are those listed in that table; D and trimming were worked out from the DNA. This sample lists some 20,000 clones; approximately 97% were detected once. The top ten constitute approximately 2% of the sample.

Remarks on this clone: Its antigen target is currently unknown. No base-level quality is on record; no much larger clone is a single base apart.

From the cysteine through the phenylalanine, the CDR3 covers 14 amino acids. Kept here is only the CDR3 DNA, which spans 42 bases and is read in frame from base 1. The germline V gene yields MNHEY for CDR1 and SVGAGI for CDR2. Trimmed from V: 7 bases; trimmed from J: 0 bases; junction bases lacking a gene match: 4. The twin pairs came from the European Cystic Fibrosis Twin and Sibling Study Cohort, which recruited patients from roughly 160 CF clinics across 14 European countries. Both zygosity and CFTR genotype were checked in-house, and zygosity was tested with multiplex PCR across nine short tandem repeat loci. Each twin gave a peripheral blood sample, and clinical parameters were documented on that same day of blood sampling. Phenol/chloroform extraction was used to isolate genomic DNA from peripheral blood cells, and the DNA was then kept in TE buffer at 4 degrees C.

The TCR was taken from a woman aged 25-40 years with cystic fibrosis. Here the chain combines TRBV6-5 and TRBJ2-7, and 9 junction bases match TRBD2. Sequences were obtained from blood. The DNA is TGTGCCAGCAAGCGGGGGGAAGTCTCCTACGAGCAGTACTTC. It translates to CASKRGEVSYEQYF.